These T cell receptor beta chains were read from a single sample in a study of STAT5B mutations in CD4+ large granular lymphocyte leukemia. Clones were read by immunoSEQ multiplex PCR, and TCRdb kept only the in-frame ones, dropping some. This repertoire shows 20,000 to 25,000 clones, roughly three quarters found once; its top ten account for approximately 0.4%. The sample taken for sequencing was CD4+ T cells from blood buffy coats. Receptors originate from a human donor in good health. CDR3s leave out the opening cysteine and the closing phenylalanine or tryptophan. The order of the fields is J gene, D gene, V gene, CDR3 protein. A D gene is named only where the DNA matches it firmly.

J gene: TRBJ2-7
D gene: NA
V gene: TRBV11-2
CDR3 protein: ASSLDFFGYEQY

J gene: TRBJ1-5
D gene: NA
V gene: TRBV7-2
CDR3 protein: ASSRELNQPQH

J gene: TRBJ1-3
D gene: NA
V gene: TRBV19
CDR3 protein: ASSIGGGVGSGNTIY

J gene: TRBJ2-1
D gene: NA
V gene: TRBV5-6
CDR3 protein: ASSLGDSRSYNEQF

J gene: TRBJ2-3
D gene: NA
V gene: TRBV7-9
CDR3 protein: ASSLFRDTQY

J gene: TRBJ1-1
D gene: TRBD1
V gene: TRBV30
CDR3 protein: AWSVGLEGQAEAF

J gene: TRBJ2-7
D gene: NA
V gene: TRBV28
CDR3 protein: ASSPTAYFAPVEEQY

J gene: TRBJ1-1
D gene: TRBD1
V gene: TRBV30
CDR3 protein: ATRQGDTEAF

J gene: TRBJ2-2
D gene: TRBD2
V gene: TRBV2
CDR3 protein: ASSLGGPDTGELF

J gene: TRBJ2-1
D gene: TRBD2
V gene: TRBV19
CDR3 protein: ASSPAGTSDHNEQF

J gene: TRBJ1-2
D gene: NA
V gene: TRBV5-1
CDR3 protein: ASSLAGDYGYT

J gene: TRBJ2-5
D gene: NA
V gene: TRBV30
CDR3 protein: AWSVPRTQVTYQETQY

J gene: TRBJ2-7
D gene: NA
V gene: TRBV18
CDR3 protein: ASSSGTYYEQY

J gene: TRBJ1-2
D gene: TRBD1
V gene: TRBV7-9
CDR3 protein: ASRPKAGGDYGYT

J gene: TRBJ2-7
D gene: NA
V gene: TRBV10-3
CDR3 protein: ATSSGQIYEQY

J gene: TRBJ2-1
D gene: NA
V gene: TRBV4-2
CDR3 protein: ASSQVGVGGYNEQF

J gene: TRBJ2-7
D gene: TRBD2
V gene: TRBV11-2
CDR3 protein: ASSPQTSGSSFRY